One T cell receptor (beta chain) is described in this entry. This sample is drawn from a study of blood T cell repertoires in COVID-19. While infection was still active, Seattle patients were enrolled and then followed longitudinally. In germline, CDR1 is LNHDA, CDR2 SQIVND (reference sequence). This CDR3 is built from 15 residues. The V segment lost 6 bases and the J segment 0 bases; nucleotides outside the gene matches: 8. Measured with immunoSEQ multiplex PCR; TCRdb has only the in-frame clones, and not every one. Among some 450,000 clones listed, around 88% were seen once. Specimen: peripheral blood. The TCR sequence derives from a woman aged 50 to 65 with COVID-19, enrolled during active disease. The chain combines TRBV19 with TRBJ2-7; 7 bases are a match to TRBD1. CDR3 DNA sequence: TGTGCCAGTAGAAAAGGACAGGCACCCTCCTACGAGCAGTACTTC. Encoded protein: CASRKGQAPSYEQYF.